This T cell receptor (beta chain) was captured in a study of cytomegalovirus exposure and HLA in healthy donors. Study overall: Earlier, about 180 million T cells were analyzed, and 117 million unique TCR beta sequences were found among them.

Amplification used 60 Vbeta primers and 13 Jbeta primers. TCRdb's table, derived via immunoSEQ multiplex PCR, lists solely in-frame clones and lacks some. This sample has about 160,000 clones, with 70% to 85% found just once. Comment on this clone: Its antigen is as yet unknown.

V lost 2 bases, J lost 4 bases, and 15 bases lay in between. Germline CDR1 reads SGHVS; CDR2 reads FNYEAQ. The CDR3 spans 15 residues. Findings and limits, study-wide: Several of the most significant clusters appeared, in a later analysis, to be linked to common viral pathogens. Data from an earlier analysis indicated that most TCR beta V segments were productive either about 90% or about 30% of the time.

At sampling all donors were nominally healthy, likely with unrecorded immune exposures. The sequence was obtained from a man in his forties in good health and CMV-seronegative. Sequenced input: PBMCs. The V gene is TRBV7-6, the J gene TRBJ2-7; TRBD1 is a possible D gene (7 bases). The CDR3 DNA sequence: TGTGCCAGCAGCTTATTAGGACAGGAGGGATACGAGCAGTACTTC. Translating it yields CASSLLGQEGYEQYF.